This T cell receptor (beta chain) originates from a study of shared clonotypes between healthy human individuals (dated by TCRdb to between 2020 and 2021). Study-level background: The cohort included a few men and a couple of women between 18 and 49 years of age. Each donor's leukapheresis produced roughly between roughly 0.9 and 9 billion PBMCs. Per donor, three plates each were used for CD4 naive and CD4 memory, two for CD8 naive, and one for CD8 memory. To estimate repertoire size and how much clonotype sharing occurs between individuals, the study deeply sequenced the blood TCR repertoires of 5 or 6 healthy adults. Different laboratories and diverse techniques were used to prepare libraries and sequence TCR repertoires, to increase sequencing depth and limit assay-specific biases.

Using the deep immunoSEQ assay, multiplex PCR amplified TCR CDR3 regions from genomic DNA. Extracted genomic DNA from each cell subset was distributed evenly across all wells of several immunoSEQ 96-well plates, and each plate was treated as a replicate. For sorted subsets, each replicate PCR was loaded with approximately 190 ng genomic DNA, equivalent to about 30,000 T cell genomes. Purified libraries were measured with a Qubit 3.0 fluorometer, size-checked on a Bioanalyzer 2100, and measured again with the KAPA Library Quantification kit. Each immunoSEQ 96-well plate was sequenced on its own single-read 150-cycle Illumina NextSeq 550 flow cell. Processing in the source paper ran as follows. The immunoSEQ output contained only junctional sequences without quality scores, so filtering could not match that applied to full-length reads. To assign V/J genes and CDR3, sequences were annotated against IMGT germline references using PyIR, a Python wrapper for IgBLAST v1.9. Reads were removed for weak V/J assignments (E-value above 1e-6), missing CDR3, stop codons, out-of-frame junctions, or ambiguous translated residues. A V3J clonotype was defined by an identical inferred V gene, J gene, and CDR3 amino acid sequence. The percentage overlap between two repertoires was calculated by dividing the number of shared unique clonotypes by the size of the smaller repertoire. RTK rarefaction, the Chao1 estimator, and Recon v2.1 estimates of unobserved clonotypes were used to assess repertoire richness. For all TCRbeta clonotypes obtained by the gDNA method from a handful of donors, generation probabilities were computed with OLGA. What TCRdb holds here is the immuneACCESS table cut down to in-frame rearrangements. Part of the clones is not present; checked against another copy, under half of the missing clones reflect an unresolved V gene, and the others are unexplained. The V and J calls and clone size were taken over from that table, and D and trimming were inferred from the DNA. The sample table shows roughly 1,800,000 clones, and about 95% are seen once. The ten most abundant clones make up 1.2% of the sample.

CD8 naive samples were CD45RO-negative cells positively selected for CCR7, giving a CD45RA+CCR7+ population that excluded TemRA cells. Healthy HIV-negative adults with no recently reported acute infections or vaccinations were included as donors. All donors were Caucasian adults living in Nashville, Tennessee, USA. Blood was collected by leukapheresis, and PBMCs were isolated by Ficoll-Histopaque density gradient centrifugation and then cryopreserved in liquid nitrogen vapor phase. Analytical flow cytometry was used to check the purity and quantity of each magnetically sorted T cell population. Each sorted fraction had its genomic DNA isolated and then quantified by UV absorbance on a Nanodrop 2000c. The CDR3 covers 15 residues, taking in both the cysteine and the phenylalanine. Only the CDR3 portion is preserved as DNA: 45 bases, with reading frame beginning at the first base. The germline V gene specifies SGHAT as CDR1 and FQNNGV as CDR2. V drops 1 base and J drops 0 bases, leaving 10 bases in between.

The paper as a whole reports these results and caveats: Pairwise subsampling indicated that sequencing depth was expected to affect the degree of clonotype sharing among donors. The small number of donors limited the genetic and exposure-history diversity represented. Sharing across several donors was observed for roughly 5.4% of naive CD4, 3% to 3.5% of naive CD8, over 2% of memory CD4, and roughly 0.43% of memory CD8 clonotypes. Rarefaction of sorted-subset datasets indicated incomplete sequencing despite the large sequencing depth. Compared with non-shared clonotypes, clonotypes shared by all four sorted-subset donors had higher generation probabilities. Naive subsets generally had larger estimated clonotype richness than memory subsets did. Only blood was sampled, and tissue TCR repertoires likely differ from those in blood.

Notes on this clone: Its antigen target is currently unknown. Base qualities are not recorded, but no much larger clone differs from it by a single base.

The V and J genes are TRBV11-2 and TRBJ2-7, with the D call perhaps TRBD1 or TRBD2, as 5 bases match in each case. Sequenced material: naive CD8+ T cells sorted from blood. Per the publication, the cell subset or site label means: CD45RA+CCR7+. This TCR derives from a young man in good health. The encoded CDR3 is CASSLGGTGSYEQYF. The sequenced DNA is TGTGCCAGCAGCTTAGGAGGGACGGGCTCCTACGAGCAGTACTTC.